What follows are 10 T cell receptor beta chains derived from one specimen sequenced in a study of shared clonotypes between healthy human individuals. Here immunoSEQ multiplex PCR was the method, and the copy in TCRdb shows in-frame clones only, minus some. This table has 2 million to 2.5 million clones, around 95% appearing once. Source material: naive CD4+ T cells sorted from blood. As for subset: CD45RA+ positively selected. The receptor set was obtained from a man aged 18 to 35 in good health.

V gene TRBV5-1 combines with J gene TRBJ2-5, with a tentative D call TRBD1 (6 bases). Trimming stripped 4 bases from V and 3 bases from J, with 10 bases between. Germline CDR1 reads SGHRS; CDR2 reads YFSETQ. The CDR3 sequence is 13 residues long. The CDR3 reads CASSRDTEETQYF. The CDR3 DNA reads TGCGCCAGCAGCCGGGACACAGAAGAGACCCAGTACTTC.

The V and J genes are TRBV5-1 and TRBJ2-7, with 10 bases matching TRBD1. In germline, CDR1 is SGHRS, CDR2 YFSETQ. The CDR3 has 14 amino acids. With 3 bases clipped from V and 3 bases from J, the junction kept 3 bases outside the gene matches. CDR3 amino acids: CASSYRTGGYEQYF. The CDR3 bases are TGCGCCAGCAGCTACCGGACAGGGGGCTACGAGCAGTACTTC.

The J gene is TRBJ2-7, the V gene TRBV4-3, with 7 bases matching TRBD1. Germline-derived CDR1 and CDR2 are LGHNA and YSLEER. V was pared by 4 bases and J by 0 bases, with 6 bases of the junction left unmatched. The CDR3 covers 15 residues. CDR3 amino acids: CASSPTRDSSYEQYF. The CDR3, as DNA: TGCGCCAGCAGCCCTACCCGGGACAGCTCCTACGAGCAGTACTTC.

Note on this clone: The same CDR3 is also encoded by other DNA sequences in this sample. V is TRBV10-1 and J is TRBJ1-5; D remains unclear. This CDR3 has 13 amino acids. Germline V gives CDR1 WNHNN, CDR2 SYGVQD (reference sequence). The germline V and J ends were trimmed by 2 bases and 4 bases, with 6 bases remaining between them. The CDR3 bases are TGCGCCAGCAGTGAGAACGGAAATCAGCCCCAGCATTTT. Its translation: CASSENGNQPQHF.

The CDR3 spells CASSPLSGTGLLEQYF. The CDR3 region has the DNA TGTGCCAGCTCACCACTATCAGGGACAGGTCTCCTCGAGCAGTACTTC. The chain carries TRBV18 and TRBJ2-7; the match to TRBD1 covers 8 bases. Trimming took 1 base from V and 6 from J; bases not matched to a gene: 11. CDR3 length: 16 residues. Germline CDR1 is KGHSH and CDR2 is LQKENI. The variable domain in full, with the rest retrieved from reference TRBV18 and TRBJ2-7, is NAGVMQNPRHLVRRRGQEARLRCSPMKGHSHVYWYRQLPEEGLKFMVYLQKENIIDESGMPKERFSAEFPKEGPSILRIQQVVRGDSAAYFCASSPLSGTGLLEQYFGPGTRLTVT.

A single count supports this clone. The CDR3 spells CASSASGQETQYF. In nucleotides, the CDR3 is TGTGCCAGCAGCGCGAGCGGACAAGAGACCCAGTACTTC. The rearrangement joins TRBV7-2 to TRBJ2-5, with D perhaps TRBD2 (5 bases). The CDR3 has 13 amino acids. Between the trimmed V and J ends, which lost 5 bases and 2 bases, there was a span of 9 bases. The germline V gene has CDR1 SGHTA and CDR2 FQGNSA.

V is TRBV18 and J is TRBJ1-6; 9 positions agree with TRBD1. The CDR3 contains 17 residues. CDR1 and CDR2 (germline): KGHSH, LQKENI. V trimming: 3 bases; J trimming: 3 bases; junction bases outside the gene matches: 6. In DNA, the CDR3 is TGTGCCAGCTCACCGGGACAGGGACACTACTATAATTCACCCCTCCACTTT. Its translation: CASSPGQGHYYNSPLHF.

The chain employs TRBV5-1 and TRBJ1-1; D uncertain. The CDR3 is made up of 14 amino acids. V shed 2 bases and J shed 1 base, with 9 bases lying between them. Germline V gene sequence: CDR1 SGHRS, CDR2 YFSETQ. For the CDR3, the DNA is TGCGCCAGCAGCTTAGGTCTAGAGAACACTGAAGCTTTCTTT. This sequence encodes CASSLGLENTEAFF.

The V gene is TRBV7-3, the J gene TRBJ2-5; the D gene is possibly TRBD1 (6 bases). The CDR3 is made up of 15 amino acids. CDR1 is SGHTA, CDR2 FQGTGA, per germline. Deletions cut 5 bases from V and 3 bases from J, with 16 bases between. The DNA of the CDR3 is TGTGCCAGCAGCCAGGATCCGGGACAAAAAGAGACCCAGTACTTC. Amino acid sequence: CASSQDPGQKETQYF.

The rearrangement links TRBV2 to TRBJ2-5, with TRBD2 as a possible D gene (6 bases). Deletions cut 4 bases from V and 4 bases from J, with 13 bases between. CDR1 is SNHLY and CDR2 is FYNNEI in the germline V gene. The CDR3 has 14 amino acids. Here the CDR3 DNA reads TGTGCCAGCAGTGTAAGACTAGTCGGAGAGACCCAGTACTTC. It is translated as CASSVRLVGETQYF.